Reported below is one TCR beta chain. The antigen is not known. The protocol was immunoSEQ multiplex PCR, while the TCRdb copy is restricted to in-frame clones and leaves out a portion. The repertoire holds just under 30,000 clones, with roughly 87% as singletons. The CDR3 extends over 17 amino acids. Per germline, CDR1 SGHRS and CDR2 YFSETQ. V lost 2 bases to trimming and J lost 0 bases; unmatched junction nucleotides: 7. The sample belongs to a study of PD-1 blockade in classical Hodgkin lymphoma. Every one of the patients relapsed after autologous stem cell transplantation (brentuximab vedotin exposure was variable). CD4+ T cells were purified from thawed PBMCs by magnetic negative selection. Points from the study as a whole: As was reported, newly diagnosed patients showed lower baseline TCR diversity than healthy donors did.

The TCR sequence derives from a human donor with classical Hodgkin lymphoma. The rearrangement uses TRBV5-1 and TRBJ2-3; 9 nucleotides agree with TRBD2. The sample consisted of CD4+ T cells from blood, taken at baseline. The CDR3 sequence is CASSLSSGAASTDTQYF. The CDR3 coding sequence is TGCGCCAGCAGCTTATCTAGCGGGGCTGCTAGCACAGATACGCAGTATTTT.